These 2 T cell receptor beta chains share one sample of origin, sequenced in a study of the immune and genomic landscape of osteosarcoma. Sequencing used immunoSEQ multiplex PCR; TCRdb keeps in-frame clones, though not all of them. This table has thousands of clones, around 62% appearing once. Osteosarcoma specimens were post-treatment primary, local recurrence and metastasis tumors from poor-prognosis patients. Specimen: osteosarcoma tumor tissue from the lung. These receptors were collected from a human donor with osteosarcoma.

The genes are TRBV5-1 and TRBJ1-1; D remains unclear. CDR1 and CDR2 from the germline V gene are SGHRS and YFSETQ. The length of the CDR3 is 13 residues. Trimming left V 0 bases short and J 6 bases short, with 9 bases between. CDR3 sequence reads: CASSLAGVPEAFF. The DNA of the CDR3 is TGCGCCAGCAGCTTGGCTGGGGTCCCTGAAGCTTTCTTT.

The chain links TRBV11-2 to TRBJ2-3; 9 bases agree with TRBD1. This CDR3 spans 16 amino acids. Trimming at V came to 1 base and at J to 2 bases, leaving 4 bases not matched to a gene. Germline V CDR1 and CDR2: SGHAT, FQNNGV. The DNA for the CDR3 is TGTGCCAGCAGCTTAGGGGGGACAGGGAACACAGATACGCAGTATTTT. Amino acids: CASSLGGTGNTDTQYF.